The sequence of this T cell receptor beta chain was determined in a study of T cells in Graves' hyperthyroidism and ophthalmopathy. Study outcomes and limitations: Blood also carried most thyroid clonotypes expanded above 0.001. Ophthalmopathy was distinguished from stable hyperthyroidism by 13 V-J signatures.

This clonotype was counted ten times or more. What it binds is unknown. The authors obtained PBMCs from roughly 10 ml of fresh peripheral blood. The germline V gene has CDR1 LNHDA and CDR2 SQIVND (reference sequence). V shed 0 bases and J shed 2 bases, with 8 bases lying between them. The CDR3 covers 16 residues. Regions amplified from RNA transcripts were the TCR beta CDR3 regions. When the TCR CDR3 underwent first-round RT-PCR, the HTBI primer set was used. TCRdb ran MiXCR on the multiplex PCR reads and lists one entry per CDR3 protein. The data contain hundreds of thousands of distinct CDR3 sequences, 24% of them singletons.

The clonotype originates from a woman aged 25 to 39 with Graves' ophthalmopathy. Sequencing was performed on blood. This chain uses TRBV19 with TRBJ2-6; tentative D call: TRBD2 (5 bases). CDR3 in DNA: TGTGCCAGTAGTATAGATCTCGGGACTGGGGCCAACGTCCTGACTTTC. As protein: CASSIDLGTGANVLTF.